Sequencing of this TCR beta chain was carried out in a study of cytomegalovirus exposure and HLA in healthy donors. General study points: Owing to their indistinguishability, certain V segments, notably TRBV6-2 and TRBV6-3, were excluded.

PCR involved 60 Vbeta and 13 Jbeta primers. Assay: immunoSEQ multiplex PCR; the TCRdb copy retains only in-frame clones and omits some. Of about 130,000 clones in the sample, under 12% were seen once. The CDR3 length is 14 residues. The V gene's germline CDR1 is SEHNR and CDR2 FQNEAQ (reference sequence). Trimming left V 1 base short and J 2 bases short, with 9 bases between. For this clone: Its antigen is unknown.

The clonotype originates from a woman in her late teens or twenties in good health and CMV-seropositive. The sequenced material came from PBMCs. J is TRBJ2-7 and V is TRBV7-9, with unresolved D. CDR3 residues: CASSLVLTPYEQYF. The CDR3 nucleotides read TGTGCCAGCAGCTTAGTACTCACCCCCTACGAGCAGTACTTC.